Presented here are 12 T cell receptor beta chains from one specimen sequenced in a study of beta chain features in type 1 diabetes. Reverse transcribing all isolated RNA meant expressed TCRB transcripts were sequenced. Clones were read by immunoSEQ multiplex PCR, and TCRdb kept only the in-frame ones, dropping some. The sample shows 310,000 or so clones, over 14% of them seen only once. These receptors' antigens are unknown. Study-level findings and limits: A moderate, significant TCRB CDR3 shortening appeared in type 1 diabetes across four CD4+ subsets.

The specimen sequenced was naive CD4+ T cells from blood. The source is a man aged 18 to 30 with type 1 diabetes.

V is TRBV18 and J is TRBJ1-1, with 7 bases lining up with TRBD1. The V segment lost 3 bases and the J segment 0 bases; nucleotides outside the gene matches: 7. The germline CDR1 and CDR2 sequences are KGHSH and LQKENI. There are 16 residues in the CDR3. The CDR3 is CASSPGQISMNTEAFF. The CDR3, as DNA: TGTGCCAGCTCACCGGGACAGATTAGCATGAACACTGAAGCTTTCTTT.

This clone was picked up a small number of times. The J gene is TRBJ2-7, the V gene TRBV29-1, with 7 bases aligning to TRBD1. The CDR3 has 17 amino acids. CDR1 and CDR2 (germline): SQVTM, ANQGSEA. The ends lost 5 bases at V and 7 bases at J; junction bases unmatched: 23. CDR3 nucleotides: TGCAGCGTTCTTCTAAGGGGGACAGTCCTAACGCCGGGGGAGCAGTACTTC. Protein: CSVLLRGTVLTPGEQYF.

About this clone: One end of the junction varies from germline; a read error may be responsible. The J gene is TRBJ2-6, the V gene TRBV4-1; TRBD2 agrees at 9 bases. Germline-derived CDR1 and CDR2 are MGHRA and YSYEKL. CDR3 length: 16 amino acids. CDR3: CASSRLAGSGANVLTF. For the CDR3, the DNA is TGTGCCAGCAGTCGGCTAGCGGGATCTGGGGCCAACGTCCTGACTTTC.

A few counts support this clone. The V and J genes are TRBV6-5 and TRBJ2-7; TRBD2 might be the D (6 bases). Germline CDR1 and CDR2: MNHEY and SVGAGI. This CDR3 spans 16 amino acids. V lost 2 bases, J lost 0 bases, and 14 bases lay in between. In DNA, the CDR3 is TGTGCCAGCAGTTACCACCGAAGCGGGCGCTCCTACGAGCAGTACTTC. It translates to CASSYHRSGRSYEQYF.

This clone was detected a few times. The CDR3 protein is CAWASGTEAFF. The CDR3 DNA reads TGTGCCTGGGCTTCGGGCACTGAAGCTTTCTTT. The rearrangement joins TRBV30 to TRBJ1-1; no reliable D call. V lost 5 bases and J 4 bases, leaving 8 bases between the germline ends. CDR1 is GTSNPN and CDR2 is SVGIG in the germline V gene (reference sequence). This CDR3 region has 11 residues. The whole variable domain, remainder taken from reference TRBV30 and TRBJ1-1, is SQTIHQWPATLVQPVGSPLSLECTVEGTSNPNLYWYRQAAGRGLQLLFYSVGIGQISSEVPQNLSASRPQDRQFILSSKKLLLSDSGFYLCAWASGTEAFFGQGTRLTVV.

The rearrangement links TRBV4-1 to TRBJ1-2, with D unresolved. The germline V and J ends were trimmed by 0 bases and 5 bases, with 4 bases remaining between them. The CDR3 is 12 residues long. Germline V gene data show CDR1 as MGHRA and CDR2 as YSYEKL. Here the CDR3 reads CASSQDLYGYTF. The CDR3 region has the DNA TGCGCCAGCAGCCAAGACCTATATGGCTACACCTTC.

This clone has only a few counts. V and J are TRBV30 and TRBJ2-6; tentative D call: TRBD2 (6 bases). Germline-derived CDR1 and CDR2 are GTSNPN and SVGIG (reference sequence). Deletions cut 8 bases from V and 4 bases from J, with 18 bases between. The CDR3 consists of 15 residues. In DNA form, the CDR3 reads TGTGCCGGAGGAGGTGGGGGACTCGGGGCCAACGTCCTGACTTTC. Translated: CAGGGGGLGANVLTF.

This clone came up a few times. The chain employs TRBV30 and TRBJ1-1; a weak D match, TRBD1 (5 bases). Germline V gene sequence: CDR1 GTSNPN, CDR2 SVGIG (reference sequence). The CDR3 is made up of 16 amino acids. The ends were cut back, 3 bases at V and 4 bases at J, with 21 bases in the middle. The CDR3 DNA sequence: TGTGCCTGGAGGGGTCGGCAGGGACTTTCAAGCACTGAAGCTTTCTTT. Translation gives CAWRGRQGLSSTEAFF.

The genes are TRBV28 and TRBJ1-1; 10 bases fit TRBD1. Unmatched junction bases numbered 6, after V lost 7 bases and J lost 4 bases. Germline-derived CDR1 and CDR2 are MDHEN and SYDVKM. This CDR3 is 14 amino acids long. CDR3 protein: CASISTGGGTEAFF. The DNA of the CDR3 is TGTGCCAGCATCTCGACAGGGGGCGGCACTGAAGCTTTCTTT.

The CDR3 DNA reads TGTGCCAGCAGCTTAGTCCCGGGACAGGGAAATGAGCAGTTCTTC. This gives the protein CASSLVPGQGNEQFF. The rearrangement uses TRBV7-2 and TRBJ2-1, with 9 positions matching TRBD1. This CDR3 has 15 amino acids. Germline CDR1 reads SGHTA; CDR2 reads FQGNSA. Germline trimming cut 1 base from V and 7 bases from J; bases unmatched to any gene: 5. The entire variable domain, with the rest obtained from reference TRBV7-2 and TRBJ2-1, is as follows: GAGVSQSPSNKVTEKGKDVELRCDPISGHTALYWYRQSLGQGLEFLIYFQGNSAPDKSGLPSDRFSAERTGGSVSTLTIQRTQQEDSAVYLCASSLVPGQGNEQFFGPGTRLTVL.

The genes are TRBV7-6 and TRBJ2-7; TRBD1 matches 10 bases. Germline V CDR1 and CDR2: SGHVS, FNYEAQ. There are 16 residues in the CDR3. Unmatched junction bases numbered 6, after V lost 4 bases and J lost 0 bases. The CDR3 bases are TGTGCCAGCAGCTACGGGACAGGGGAGAGCTCCTACGAGCAGTACTTC. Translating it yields CASSYGTGESSYEQYF.

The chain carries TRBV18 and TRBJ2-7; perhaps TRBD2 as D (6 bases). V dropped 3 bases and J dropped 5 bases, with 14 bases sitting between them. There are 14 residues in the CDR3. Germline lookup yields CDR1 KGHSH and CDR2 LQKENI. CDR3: CASSPGRASDEQYF. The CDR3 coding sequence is TGTGCCAGCTCACCGGGTCGGGCTAGCGACGAGCAGTACTTC.